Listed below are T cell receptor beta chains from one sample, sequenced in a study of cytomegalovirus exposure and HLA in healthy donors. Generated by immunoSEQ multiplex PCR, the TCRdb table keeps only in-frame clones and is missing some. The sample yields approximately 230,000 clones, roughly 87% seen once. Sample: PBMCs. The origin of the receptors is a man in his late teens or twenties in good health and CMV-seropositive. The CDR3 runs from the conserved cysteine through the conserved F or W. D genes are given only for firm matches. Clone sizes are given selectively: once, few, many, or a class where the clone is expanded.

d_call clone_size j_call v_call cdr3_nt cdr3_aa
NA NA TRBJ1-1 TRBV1 TGCACCAGCAGCCAAGTCCGATTGAACACTGAAGCTTTCTTT CTSSQVRLNTEAFF
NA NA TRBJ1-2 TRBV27 TGTGCCAGCAGTTTCGGCAGGGGTCTCTATGGCTACACCTTC CASSFGRGLYGYTF
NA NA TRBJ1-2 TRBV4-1 TGCGCCAGCAGCCAAGTGGGGGGGACGCCCGGGAATGGCTACACCTTC CASSQVGGTPGNGYTF
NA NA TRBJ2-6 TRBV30 TGTGCCTGGAGTAGGGGTAGTGGGGCCAACGTCCTGACTTTC CAWSRGSGANVLTF
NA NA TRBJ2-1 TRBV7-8 TGTGCCAGCAGCTCCCTGCTCAGCGGACCAAACGGCAATGAGCAGTTCTTC CASSSLLSGPNGNEQFF
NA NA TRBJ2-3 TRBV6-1 TGTGCCAGCAGTGATTTAGGTGCTAGCACAGATACGCAGTATTTT CASSDLGASTDTQYF
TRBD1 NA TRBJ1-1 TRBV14 TGTGCCAGCAGCCAAGGGCAGGGGGTCTCTGAAGCTTTCTTT CASSQGQGVSEAFF
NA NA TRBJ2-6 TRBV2 TGTGCCAGCAGTGAATGGGCGGGCTCTGGGGCCAACGTCCTGACTTTC CASSEWAGSGANVLTF
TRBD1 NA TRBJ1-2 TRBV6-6 TGTGCCAGCAGTTACTCGTCCCCTACAGGGGGCGATGGCTACACCTTC CASSYSSPTGGDGYTF
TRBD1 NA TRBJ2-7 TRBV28 TGTGCCAGCAGTGTGACCGGGACAGGGGCTTCCTACGAGCAGTACTTC CASSVTGTGASYEQYF
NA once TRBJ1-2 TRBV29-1 TGCAGCGTTCGGGGACCGACTGATGGCTACACCTTC CSVRGPTDGYTF
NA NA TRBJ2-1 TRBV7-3 TGTGCCAGCAGCCGGACTCCGTCATATAATGAGCAGTTCTTC CASSRTPSYNEQFF
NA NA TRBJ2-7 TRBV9 TGTGCCAGCAGCGTAGGGGTGAGCGAGCAGTACTTC CASSVGVSEQYF
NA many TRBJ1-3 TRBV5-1 TGCGCCAGCAGCTTGGACGGAAACTCTGGAAACACCATATATTTT CASSLDGNSGNTIYF
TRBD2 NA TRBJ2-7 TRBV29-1 TGCAGCGTTCAGGGGGCTAGCGGGAGCTACGAGCAGTACTTC CSVQGASGSYEQYF
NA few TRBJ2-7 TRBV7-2 TGTGCCAGCAGCCGGTGGGGGCAGGGTAGCGACGAGCAGTACTTC CASSRWGQGSDEQYF
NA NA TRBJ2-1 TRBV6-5 TGTGCCACCTCCCTTAGTTCAGGGCTGGATGAGCAGTTCTTC CATSLSSGLDEQFF
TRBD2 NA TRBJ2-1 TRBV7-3 TGTGCCAGCAGCCCCTCTAGCGGGAGCTGGGGTGAGCAGTTCTTC CASSPSSGSWGEQFF
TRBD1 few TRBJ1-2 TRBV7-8 TGTGCCAGCAGCTTCGTTGTGACAGGGGTAGTGAACTATGGCTACACCTTC CASSFVVTGVVNYGYTF
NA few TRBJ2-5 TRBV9 TGTGCCAGCAGCGTAGATGGGACAAGCCAAGAGACCCAGTACTTC CASSVDGTSQETQYF
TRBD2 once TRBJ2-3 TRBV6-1 TGTGCCAGCAGTGGACTAGCGGGAGAGGTGGATACGCAGTATTTT CASSGLAGEVDTQYF
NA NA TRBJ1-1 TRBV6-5 TGTGCCAGCAGTTACCCGGGGCGCTCTGAAGCTTTCTTT CASSYPGRSEAFF